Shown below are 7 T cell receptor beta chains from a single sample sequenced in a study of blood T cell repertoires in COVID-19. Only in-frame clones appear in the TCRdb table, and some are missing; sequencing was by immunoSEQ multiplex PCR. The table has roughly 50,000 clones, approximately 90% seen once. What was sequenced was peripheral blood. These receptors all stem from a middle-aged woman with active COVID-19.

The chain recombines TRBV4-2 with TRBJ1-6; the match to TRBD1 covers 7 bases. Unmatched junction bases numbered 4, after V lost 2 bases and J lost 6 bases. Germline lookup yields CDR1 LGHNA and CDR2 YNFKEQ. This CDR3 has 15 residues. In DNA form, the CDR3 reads TGTGCCAGCAGCCAAAGACAGGGAGGTAATTCACCCCTCCACTTT. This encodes CASSQRQGGNSPLHF.

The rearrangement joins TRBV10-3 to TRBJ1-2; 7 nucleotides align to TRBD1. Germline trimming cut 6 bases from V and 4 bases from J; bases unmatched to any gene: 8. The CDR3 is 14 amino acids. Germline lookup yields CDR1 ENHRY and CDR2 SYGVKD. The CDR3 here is CAIRARQGSYGYTF. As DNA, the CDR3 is TGTGCCATCAGAGCCCGACAGGGAAGCTATGGCTACACCTTC.

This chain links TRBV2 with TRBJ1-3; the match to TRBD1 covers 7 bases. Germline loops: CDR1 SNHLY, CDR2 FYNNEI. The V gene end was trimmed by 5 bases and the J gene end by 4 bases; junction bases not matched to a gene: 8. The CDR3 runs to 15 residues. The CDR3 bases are TGTGCCAGCAGTCCAACCAACAGGGGAGGAAACACCATATATTTT. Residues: CASSPTNRGGNTIYF.

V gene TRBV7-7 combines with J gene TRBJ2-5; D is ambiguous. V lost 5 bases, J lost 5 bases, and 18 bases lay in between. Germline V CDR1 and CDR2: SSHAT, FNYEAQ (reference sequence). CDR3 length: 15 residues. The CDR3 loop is CASSPGSVGGETQYF. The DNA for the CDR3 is TGTGCCAGCAGCCCCGGGTCAGTTGGTGGGGAGACCCAGTACTTC.

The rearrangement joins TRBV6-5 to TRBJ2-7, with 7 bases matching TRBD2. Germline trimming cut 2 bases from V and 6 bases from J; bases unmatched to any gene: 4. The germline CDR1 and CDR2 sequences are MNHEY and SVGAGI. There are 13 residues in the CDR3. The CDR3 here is CASSYGGGGEQYF. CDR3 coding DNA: TGTGCCAGCAGTTACGGTGGCGGGGGCGAGCAGTACTTC.

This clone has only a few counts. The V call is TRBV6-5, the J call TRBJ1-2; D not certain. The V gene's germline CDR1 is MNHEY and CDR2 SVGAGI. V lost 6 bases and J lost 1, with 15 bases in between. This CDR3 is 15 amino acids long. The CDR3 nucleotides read TGTGCCAGCAGAAGAAGCCCACAGTATAACTATGGCTACACCTTC. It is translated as CASRRSPQYNYGYTF.

The CDR3 protein is CASSFTGEFYEQYF. The CDR3 region has the DNA TGTGCCAGCAGTTTCACAGGGGAATTCTACGAGCAGTACTTC. The rearrangement joins TRBV27 to TRBJ2-7, with TRBD1 matching 7 bases. Germline CDR1 reads MNHEY; CDR2 reads SMNVEV (reference sequence). The CDR3 is 14 amino acids. V lost 3 bases and J lost 3; bases outside the gene matches: 5.